What follows are 17 T cell receptor beta chains derived from one specimen sequenced in a study of blood T cell repertoires in COVID-19. Libraries were prepared by immunoSEQ multiplex PCR; TCRdb keeps only in-frame clonotypes and omits some of them. The profile shows some 220,000 clones, around 81% of them singletons. The sequencing sample was made of peripheral blood. The receptors were gathered from a woman in her 70s with acute or convalescent COVID-19.

This clone is a singleton in its sample. V usage is TRBV3-1 (or the pseudogene TRBV3-2) and J usage is TRBJ2-3, with D unresolved. Trimming stripped 4 bases from V and 0 bases from J, with 8 bases between. CDR1 is LGHDT, CDR2 YNNKEL, per germline (reference sequence). The CDR3 loop spans 14 amino acids. This CDR3 is CASSPQTSTDTQYF. The DNA for the CDR3 is TGTGCCAGCAGCCCCCAGACTAGCACAGATACGCAGTATTTT.

In regard to this clone: The sample contains more than one DNA sequence encoding this CDR3. The V and J genes are TRBV7-9 and TRBJ2-7, with 7 nucleotides matching TRBD2. Germline V CDR1 and CDR2: SEHNR, FQNEAQ (reference sequence). This CDR3 is built from 16 residues. V shed 0 bases, J shed 1 base, and the junction held 6 bases outside the gene matches. The CDR3 sequence is CASSLATGGRSYEQYF. For the CDR3, the DNA is TGTGCCAGCAGCTTAGCGACGGGGGGTAGGTCCTACGAGCAGTACTTC.

The rearrangement uses TRBV6-1 and TRBJ1-1; maybe TRBD1 (6 bases). Germline CDR1 and CDR2: MNHNS and SASEGT. CDR3 length: 14 amino acids. V lost 2 bases to trimming and J lost 1 base, with 8 bases between them. CDR3 coding DNA: TGTGCCAGCAGTGAACAGGGGTCGAACACTGAAGCTTTCTTT. The encoded protein is CASSEQGSNTEAFF.

Only one count was recorded for this clone. The V call is TRBV5-1, the J call TRBJ1-1, with 9 nucleotides matching TRBD1. The trim removed 3 bases at V and 10 bases at J, leaving 7 bases unmatched. The CDR3 is 13 amino acids. Looked up from germline, CDR1 is SGHRS and CDR2 is YFSETQ. CDR3 DNA sequence: TGCGCCAGCAGCTCTAGGACAGGGGTCGGAGCTTTCTTT. This sequence encodes CASSSRTGVGAFF.

This clone was detected only once. This chain uses TRBV6-5 with TRBJ2-3, with TRBD2 matching over 13 bases. There are 15 residues in the CDR3. The trim removed 5 bases at V and 5 bases at J, leaving 4 bases unmatched. Germline V gene sequence: CDR1 MNHEY, CDR2 SVGAGI. The CDR3 DNA reads as TGTGCCAGCAGTCGACTAGCGGGGGGACAAGATACGCAGTATTTT. Translating gives CASSRLAGGQDTQYF.

Turning to this clone: The same CDR3 also results from other DNA sequences found in this sample. The chain joins TRBV6-1 to TRBJ1-5, with 8 bases matching TRBD1. Germline CDR1 and CDR2: MNHNS and SASEGT. This CDR3 is built from 15 residues. Trimming took 3 bases from V and 6 from J; bases not matched to a gene: 7. In DNA form, the CDR3 reads TGTGCCAGCAGTGAGTCGACAGGGGTGGGTCAGCCCCAGCATTTT. Protein product: CASSESTGVGQPQHF.

The rearrangement links TRBV18 to TRBJ1-1; D is possibly TRBD1 (5 bases). Germline V gene sequence: CDR1 KGHSH, CDR2 LQKENI. Trimming cost V 3 bases and J 6 bases, with 17 bases left between them. The CDR3 extends over 15 amino acids. In nucleotides, the CDR3 is TGTGCCAGCTCACCGGCCCTAATACAGGTCCCTGAAGCTTTCTTT. Encoded protein: CASSPALIQVPEAFF.

The genes are TRBV30 and TRBJ1-6; D perhaps matches TRBD1 (6 bases). The germline V gene has CDR1 GTSNPN and CDR2 SVGIG (reference sequence). This CDR3 is built from 11 residues. V lost 3 bases and J 14 bases, leaving 11 bases between the germline ends. The DNA for the CDR3 is TGTGCCTGGAGGACAGGTCCGTCCCTCCACTTT. Translating it yields CAWRTGPSLHF.

This clone has only one observation. This rearrangement joins TRBV9 to TRBJ2-2; D uncertain. The V gene lost 1 base and the J gene lost 7 bases, with 11 bases spanning the gap. CDR1 and CDR2 from the germline V gene are SGDLS and YYNGEE. This CDR3 region has 14 residues. CDR3 bases: TGTGCCAGCAGCGTAAACTGGGCAATCGGGGAGCTGTTTTTT. This sequence encodes CASSVNWAIGELFF.

This clone has only a few counts. This chain links TRBV24-1 with TRBJ2-7, with 9 nucleotides matching TRBD2. The CDR3 extends over 17 amino acids. Trimming at V came to 6 bases and at J to 0 bases, leaving 11 bases not matched to a gene. CDR1 is KGHDR, CDR2 SFDVKD, per germline. CDR3 sequence: CATSNPPCGGASYEQYV. The DNA for the CDR3 is TGTGCCACCAGTAACCCCCCCTGCGGGGGGGCCTCCTACGAGCAGTACGTC.

The gene calls are TRBV30 and TRBJ1-2; 8 bases are a match to TRBD1. Germline V gene sequence: CDR1 GTSNPN, CDR2 SVGIG (reference sequence). Trimming took 6 bases from V and 3 from J; bases not matched to a gene: 6. The CDR3 loop spans 13 amino acids. The CDR3 sequence: CACKTGEYYGYTF. The DNA of the CDR3 is TGTGCCTGTAAGACAGGGGAGTACTATGGCTACACCTTC.

This clone came up many times. This chain uses TRBV7-2 with TRBJ2-7, with TRBD1 matching 8 bases. Unmatched junction bases numbered 6, after V lost 1 base and J lost 4 bases. The CDR3 sequence is 15 residues long. The V gene's germline CDR1 is SGHTA and CDR2 FQGNSA. The CDR3 region is CASSLVYRGVYEQYF. The CDR3, as DNA: TGTGCCAGCAGCTTAGTGTACAGGGGGGTGTACGAGCAGTACTTC.

This chain joins TRBV28 and TRBJ2-7; possibly TRBD1 for D (5 bases). The V gene lost 7 bases and the J gene lost 0 bases, with 16 bases spanning the gap. Germline lookup yields CDR1 MDHEN and CDR2 SYDVKM. The CDR3 covers 15 residues. This chain's CDR3 is CASTQVRVRSYEQYF. Here the CDR3 DNA reads TGTGCCAGCACCCAAGTCAGGGTACGCTCCTACGAGCAGTACTTC.

This clone was seen a handful of times. The chain uses TRBV7-8 and TRBJ2-2, with TRBD2 matching over 9 bases. This CDR3 has 16 amino acids. Germline lookup yields CDR1 SGHVS and CDR2 FQNEAQ. The J segment lost 5 bases and the V segment lost 2 bases, leaving 6 bases of the junction unmatched. In DNA form, the CDR3 reads TGTGCCAGCAGCTTATTAAGCGGGGGGCAAACCGGGGAGCTGTTTTTT. Protein: CASSLLSGGQTGELFF.

The rearrangement joins TRBV3-1 (or the pseudogene TRBV3-2) to TRBJ2-7; TRBD2 agrees at 8 bases. Losses at the gene ends were 6 bases for V and 3 bases for J; bases not matched to a gene: 7. The CDR3 totals 14 residues. In germline, CDR1 is LGHDT, CDR2 YNNKEL (reference sequence). This chain's CDR3 is CASSQSGGGYEQYF. In DNA form, the CDR3 reads TGTGCCAGCAGTCAGAGCGGGGGCGGCTACGAGCAGTACTTC.

This rearrangement joins TRBV4-3 to TRBJ1-2, with D perhaps TRBD1 (6 bases). V shed 3 bases and J shed 1 base, with 12 bases lying between them. Germline lookup yields CDR1 LGHNA and CDR2 YSLEER. The CDR3 length is 15 residues. The DNA for the CDR3 is TGCGCCAGCAGCCACCTAACAGGGAGTAACTATGGCTACACCTTC. It yields the protein CASSHLTGSNYGYTF.

The rearrangement links TRBV19 to TRBJ1-5, with D unresolved. The CDR3 loop spans 14 amino acids. Trimming pared 1 base from V and 6 bases from J, leaving 10 bases between. Germline-derived CDR1 and CDR2 are LNHDA and SQIVND (reference sequence). In DNA form, the CDR3 reads TGTGCCAGTAGTATAGGGAAGGAGGGTCAGCCCCAGCATTTT. It translates to CASSIGKEGQPQHF.